The 24 T cell receptor beta chains below all came from one sample that was sequenced in a study of blood T cell repertoires in COVID-19. Assay: immunoSEQ multiplex PCR; the TCRdb copy retains only in-frame clones and omits some. Here the sample spans about 110,000 clones, about 88% being singletons. The sequencing input was peripheral blood. The source of these receptors is a human donor in a cohort sampled during active COVID-19.

Regarding this clone: At one end the junction does not follow the germline gene, possibly because of a read error. The CDR3 loop is CASSLSSYHEQFF. CDR3 DNA: TGTGCCAGCAGTTTATCTAGCTACCATGAGCAGTTCTTC. This chain connects TRBV27 to TRBJ2-1; no reliable D call. This CDR3 comprises 13 residues. CDR1 is MNHEY, CDR2 SMNVEV, per germline (reference sequence).

This clone showed up many times. The J gene is TRBJ1-2, the V gene TRBV7-9, with TRBD1 matching over 7 bases. Trimming cost V 5 bases and J 4 bases; bases outside gene matches: 7. Germline V gene sequence: CDR1 SEHNR, CDR2 FQNEAQ (reference sequence). The CDR3 runs to 14 residues. The CDR3 reads CASSARQGGYGYTF. The CDR3, as DNA: TGTGCCAGCAGCGCACGACAGGGAGGCTATGGCTACACCTTC.

The V call is TRBV6-5, the J call TRBJ2-1, with TRBD1 as a possible D gene (6 bases). This CDR3 is built from 14 residues. The germline gives CDR1 MNHEY, CDR2 SVGAGI. Trimming took 7 bases from V and 2 from J, leaving 12 bases between them. CDR3 DNA sequence: TGTGCCAGCACCCTGACAGGAGCCTACAATGAGCAGTTCTTC. Its protein is CASTLTGAYNEQFF.

The chain recombines TRBV6-5 with TRBJ1-1; D remains unclear. CDR3 length equals 13 residues. Germline V gene data show CDR1 as MNHEY and CDR2 as SVGAGI. Between the trimmed V and J ends, which lost 10 bases and 1 base, there was a span of 13 bases. CDR3 in amino acids: CATMREGNTEAFF. The CDR3 DNA reads TGTGCCACGATGAGGGAGGGGAACACTGAAGCTTTCTTT.

This clone turned up a few times. This rearrangement joins TRBV5-1 to TRBJ1-2; maybe TRBD1 (5 bases). With 2 bases removed from V and 4 bases from J, the gap between germline ends came to 15 bases. Germline V lookup: CDR1 SGHRS, CDR2 YFSETQ. This CDR3 spans 15 amino acids. For the CDR3, the DNA is TGCGCCAGCAGCTTACGCGACAGAGAGAGCTATGGCTACACCTTC. Translation: CASSLRDRESYGYTF.

V is TRBV6-6 and J is TRBJ2-5; no reliable D call. V was shortened by 5 bases and J by 4 bases, with 11 bases between the two germline ends. Germline CDR1 MNHNY, CDR2 SVGAGI (reference sequence). The CDR3 loop spans 13 amino acids. The CDR3 loop is CASSPTLGETQYF. CDR3 DNA: TGTGCCAGCAGTCCTACCCTCGGAGAGACCCAGTACTTC.

For the CDR3, the DNA is TGTGCCAGCAGCGGAGGCGGGGCCCTTGAAAACTATGGCTACACCTTC. It translates to CASSGGGALENYGYTF. J is TRBJ1-2 and V is TRBV11-2; D might be TRBD1 (5 bases). This CDR3 region has 16 residues. CDR1 is SGHAT, CDR2 FQNNGV, per germline. V was shortened by 5 bases and J by 2 bases, with 18 bases between the two germline ends.

This chain joins TRBV5-1 and TRBJ2-1; no definite D call. Germline CDR1 is SGHRS and CDR2 is YFSETQ. V was shortened by 4 bases and J by 0 bases, with 11 bases between the two germline ends. This CDR3 region has 15 residues. The DNA of the CDR3 is TGCGCCAGCAGCCGATATGCGGACTCCTACAATGAGCAGTTCTTC. Its protein product is CASSRYADSYNEQFF.

J is TRBJ1-5 and V is TRBV6-5; TRBD1 matches at 11 bases. Germline CDR1 MNHEY, CDR2 SVGAGI. J gave up 7 bases and V 7 bases, and 9 bases lay outside the gene matches. The CDR3 spans 15 residues. For the CDR3, the DNA is TGTGCCAGCACCCGGGACAGGGGGGTCGGCCAGCCCCAGCATTTT. Translation: CASTRDRGVGQPQHF.

This chain links TRBV27 with TRBJ1-2; TRBD1 matches at 12 bases. Unmatched junction bases numbered 9, after V lost 0 bases and J lost 7 bases. Germline CDR1 is MNHEY and CDR2 is SMNVEV (reference sequence). This CDR3 is built from 17 residues. CDR3 sequence reads: CASSLSRDRGRSGGYTF. DNA for the CDR3: TGTGCCAGCAGTTTATCCAGGGACAGGGGGCGATCTGGTGGCTACACCTTC.

This sequence joins TRBV19 and TRBJ2-1; D gene uncertain. The CDR3 has 16 amino acids. CDR1 LNHDA and CDR2 SQIVND come from the germline V gene (reference sequence). Trimming removed 5 bases from V and 0 bases from J, with 14 bases in between. The CDR3 sequence: CASSRPRAASYNEQFF. The CDR3 DNA sequence: TGTGCCAGTAGTCGCCCTCGCGCGGCCTCCTACAATGAGCAGTTCTTC. Using reference TRBV19 and TRBJ2-1 for the parts outside the CDR3, the full variable domain is DGGITQSPKYLFRKEGQNVTLSCEQNLNHDAMYWYRQDPGQGLRLIYYSQIVNDFQKGDIAEGYSVSREKKESFPLTVTSAQKNPTAFYLCASSRPRAASYNEQFFGPGTRLTVL.

The chain links TRBV6-5 to TRBJ1-1; 10 positions agree with TRBD1. Germline V lookup: CDR1 MNHEY, CDR2 SVGAGI. After removal of 10 bases from V and 5 bases from J, the junction contained 10 bases not matched to a gene. This CDR3 region has 14 residues. CDR3 bases: TGTGCCACGCACGAAGGACAGGGGGAAACTGAAGCTTTCTTT. Its translation is CATHEGQGETEAFF.

This chain uses TRBV15 with TRBJ1-4, with D maybe TRBD1 (5 bases). V lost 2 bases and J 5 bases, leaving 18 bases between the germline ends. CDR3 length: 17 residues. Germline-derived CDR1 and CDR2 are LNHNV and YYDKDF (reference sequence). Here the CDR3 DNA reads TGTGCCACCAGCAGATTCCACTCGACACAGGTGAATGAAAAACTGTTTTTT. Amino acid sequence: CATSRFHSTQVNEKLFF.

This sequence joins TRBV30 and TRBJ1-3, with 9 nucleotides matching TRBD1. The CDR3 is made up of 14 amino acids. V was pared by 3 bases and J by 3 bases, with 3 bases of the junction left unmatched. Germline assignment: CDR1 GTSNPN and CDR2 SVGIG (reference sequence). The CDR3 DNA sequence: TGTGCCTGGAGAACAGGGGGCAGTGGAAACACCATATATTTT. The encoded protein is CAWRTGGSGNTIYF.

This clone was recorded once. The chain uses TRBV12-5 and TRBJ2-7; possible D gene TRBD2, 5 bases. The CDR3 length is 14 residues. The germline V and J ends were trimmed by 5 bases and 2 bases, with 13 bases remaining between them. Germline lookup yields CDR1 LGHNT and CDR2 FRNRAP. The CDR3 bases are TGTGCTAGTGGTCGCGAGGGCCTCCCCTACGAGCAGTACTTC. Its translation: CASGREGLPYEQYF.

The chain employs TRBV6-1 and TRBJ2-7, with 7 bases aligning to TRBD2. With 2 bases clipped from V and 2 bases from J, the junction kept 6 bases outside the gene matches. This CDR3 contains 15 residues. CDR1 is MNHNS and CDR2 is SASEGT in the germline V gene. CDR3 protein: CASSESGGGAYEQYF. In nucleotides, the CDR3 is TGTGCCAGCAGTGAATCGGGCGGGGGAGCCTACGAGCAGTACTTC.

The rearrangement joins TRBV3-1 (or the pseudogene TRBV3-2) to TRBJ2-5; D is undetermined. CDR3 length equals 15 residues. The V end was cut by 1 base, the J end by 5 bases, with 14 bases between. Looked up from germline, CDR1 is LGHDT and CDR2 is YNNKEL (reference sequence). The CDR3 spells CASSQALTSRETQYF. As DNA, the CDR3 is TGTGCCAGCAGCCAAGCACTCACCTCGCGGGAGACCCAGTACTTC.

The chain recombines TRBV7-8 with TRBJ1-4, with TRBD1 matching over 8 bases. CDR3 length equals 15 residues. The germline V gene encodes CDR1 SGHVS and CDR2 FQNEAQ. With 1 base clipped from V and 8 bases from J, the junction kept 6 bases outside the gene matches. DNA of the CDR3: TGTGCCAGCAGCTTAGACCACCGACAGGGGGAAAAACTGTTTTTT. Translating it yields CASSLDHRQGEKLFF. Full variable domain (rest looked up from reference TRBV7-8 and TRBJ1-4): GAGVSQSPRYKVAKRGQDVALRCDPISGHVSLFWYQQALGQGPEFLTYFQNEAQLDKSGLPSDRFFAERPEGSVSTLKIQRTQQEDSAVYLCASSLDHRQGEKLFFGSGTQLSVL.

CDR3 residues: CASSSGQAEAFF. As DNA, the CDR3 is TGTGCCAGCAGCTCGGGACAGGCAGAAGCTTTCTTT. The chain recombines TRBV5-4 with TRBJ1-1, with 8 bases lining up with TRBD1. There are 12 residues in the CDR3. With 3 bases clipped from V and 8 bases from J, the junction kept 3 bases outside the gene matches. Germline V CDR1 and CDR2: SGHNT, YYREEE (reference sequence).

V usage is TRBV3-1 (or the pseudogene TRBV3-2) and J usage is TRBJ2-2, with 8 positions matching TRBD1. The CDR3 is 15 residues long. The trim removed 4 bases at V and 7 bases at J, leaving 8 bases unmatched. The germline V gene encodes CDR1 LGHDT and CDR2 YNNKEL (reference sequence). For the CDR3, the DNA is TGTGCCAGCAGCCCCCGGACAGGGAATCTCGGGGAGCTGTTTTTT. Its translation is CASSPRTGNLGELFF.

This chain joins TRBV9 and TRBJ1-2, with unresolved D. CDR1 is SGDLS, CDR2 YYNGEE, per germline. CDR3 size: 14 residues. V lost 0 bases, J lost 5 bases, and 11 bases lay in between. Written as DNA, the CDR3 is TGTGCCAGCAGCGTAGCCGGTAGCATATATGGCTACACCTTC. Its translation is CASSVAGSIYGYTF.

V gene TRBV19 combines with J gene TRBJ2-7; TRBD1 matches at 9 bases. The length of the CDR3 is 15 residues. Trimming took 3 bases from V and 2 from J; bases not matched to a gene: 5. From germline, CDR1 is LNHDA and CDR2 SQIVND (reference sequence). The CDR3 protein is CASSMSGTGTYEQYF. In nucleotides, the CDR3 is TGTGCCAGTAGTATGTCGGGGACAGGGACCTACGAGCAGTACTTC.

This sequence joins TRBV19 and TRBJ1-2, with TRBD1 matching over 8 bases. V dropped 2 bases and J dropped 0; count of bases not matched to a gene: 11. The CDR3 runs 18 residues. CDR1 and CDR2 from the germline V gene are LNHDA and SQIVND (reference sequence). The CDR3 sequence: CASSIKRRDRGANYGYTF. The CDR3 DNA reads as TGTGCCAGTAGTATAAAGCGCCGAGACAGGGGAGCTAACTATGGCTACACCTTC.

The chain has TRBV19 and TRBJ1-4; tentatively, D is TRBD1 (5 bases). This CDR3 spans 15 amino acids. The germline V and J ends were trimmed by 3 bases and 0 bases, with 8 bases remaining between them. In germline, CDR1 is LNHDA, CDR2 SQIVND (reference sequence). The CDR3 protein is CASSIGGATNEKLFF. Written as DNA, the CDR3 is TGTGCCAGTAGTATTGGGGGGGCAACTAATGAAAAACTGTTTTTT.